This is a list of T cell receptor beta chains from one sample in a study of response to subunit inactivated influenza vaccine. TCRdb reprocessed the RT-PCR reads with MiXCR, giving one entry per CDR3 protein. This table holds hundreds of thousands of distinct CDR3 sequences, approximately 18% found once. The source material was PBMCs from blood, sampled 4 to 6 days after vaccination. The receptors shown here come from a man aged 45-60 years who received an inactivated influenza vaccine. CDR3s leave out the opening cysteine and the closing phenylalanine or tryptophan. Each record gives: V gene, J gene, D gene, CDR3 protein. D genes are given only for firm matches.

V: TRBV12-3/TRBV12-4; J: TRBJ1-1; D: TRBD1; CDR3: ASTEGQGAF
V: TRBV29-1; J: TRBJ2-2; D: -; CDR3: SVERNTGELF
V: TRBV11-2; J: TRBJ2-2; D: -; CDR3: ASSFRVLNTGELF
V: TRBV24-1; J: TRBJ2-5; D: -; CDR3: ATSAADSLEGETQY
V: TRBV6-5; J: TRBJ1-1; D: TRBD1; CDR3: ASSSPGGIEAF
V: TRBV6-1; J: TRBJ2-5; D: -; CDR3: ASRRQGGGETQY
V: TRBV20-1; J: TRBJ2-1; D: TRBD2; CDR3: SATSTSGRFGYNEQF
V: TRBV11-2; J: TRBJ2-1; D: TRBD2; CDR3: ASSGLGLGRIEQF
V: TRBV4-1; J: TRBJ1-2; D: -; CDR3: ASSQGWNRVSYGYT
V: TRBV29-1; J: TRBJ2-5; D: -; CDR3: SVSVSETQY
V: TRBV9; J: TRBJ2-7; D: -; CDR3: ASSPSGAYDYEQY
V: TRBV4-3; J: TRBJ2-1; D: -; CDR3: ASSQQTGGGYNEQF
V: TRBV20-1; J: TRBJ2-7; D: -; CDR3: SARSGTGRDTYEQY
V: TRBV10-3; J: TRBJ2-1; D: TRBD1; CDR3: AISAGTGAGNEQF
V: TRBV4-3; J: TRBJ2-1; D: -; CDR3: ASSQELNYNEQF
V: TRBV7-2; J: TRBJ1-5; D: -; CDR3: ASSLGLRNQPQH
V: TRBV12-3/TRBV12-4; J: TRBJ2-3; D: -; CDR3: ASSREDTQY
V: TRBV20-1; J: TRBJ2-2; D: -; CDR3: SATREFGGELF
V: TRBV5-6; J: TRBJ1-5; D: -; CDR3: ASSLAGRGSNQPQH
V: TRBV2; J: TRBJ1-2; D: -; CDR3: ASSMGDYGYT
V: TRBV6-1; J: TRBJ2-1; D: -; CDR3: ASSERGTSGQF
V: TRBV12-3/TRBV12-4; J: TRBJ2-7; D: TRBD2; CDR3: ASSLLAGGAVEQY
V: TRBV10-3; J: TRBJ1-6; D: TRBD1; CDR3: AIGYTGQGNTSPLH
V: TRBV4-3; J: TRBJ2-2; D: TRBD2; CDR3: VSSQEAGGQFGELF
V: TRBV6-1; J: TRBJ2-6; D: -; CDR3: ASTPGRRLSGANVLT
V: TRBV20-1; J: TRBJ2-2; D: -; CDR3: SAPAMNTGELF
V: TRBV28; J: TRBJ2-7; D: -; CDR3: ASREGAVYEQY
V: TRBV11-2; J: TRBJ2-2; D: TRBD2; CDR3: ASSLVASGPFTGELF
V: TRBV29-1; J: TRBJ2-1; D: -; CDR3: SVVRAAEQF
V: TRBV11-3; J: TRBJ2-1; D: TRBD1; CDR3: ASSVTGGSEQF
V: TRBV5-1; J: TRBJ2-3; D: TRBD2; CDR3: ASSWERGELSTDTQY
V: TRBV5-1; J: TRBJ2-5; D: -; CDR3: ASASGARETQY
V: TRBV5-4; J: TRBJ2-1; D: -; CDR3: ASSLEDGQPYNEQF
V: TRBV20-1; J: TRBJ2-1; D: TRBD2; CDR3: SILAGGRNEQF
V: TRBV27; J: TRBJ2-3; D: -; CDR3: ASSPGRTGTAITDTQY
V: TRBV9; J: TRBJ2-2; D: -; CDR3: ASSPKGTPTGELF
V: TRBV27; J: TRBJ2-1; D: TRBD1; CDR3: ASSLRGGPNEQF
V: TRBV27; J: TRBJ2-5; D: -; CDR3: ASSYHGSGETQY
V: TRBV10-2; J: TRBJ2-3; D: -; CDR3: ASSETPSTDTQY
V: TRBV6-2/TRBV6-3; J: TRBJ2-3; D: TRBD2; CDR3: ASGRTSGRSSDTQY
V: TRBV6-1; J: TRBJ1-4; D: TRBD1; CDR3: ASKPGQGYEKLF
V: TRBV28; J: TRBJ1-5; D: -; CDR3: ASSLSKYQPQH
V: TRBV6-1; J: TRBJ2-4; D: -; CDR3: ASRGPSNAKNIQY
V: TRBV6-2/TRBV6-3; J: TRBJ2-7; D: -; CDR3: ASRNPDGTYEQY
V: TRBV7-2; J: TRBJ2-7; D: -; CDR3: ASSLLQSWEQY
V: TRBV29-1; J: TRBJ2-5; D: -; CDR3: SVEVVTPRETQY
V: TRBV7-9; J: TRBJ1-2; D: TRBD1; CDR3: ASSFEARTGGYGYT
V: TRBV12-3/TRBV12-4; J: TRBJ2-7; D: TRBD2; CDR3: ASSWTGGDEQY
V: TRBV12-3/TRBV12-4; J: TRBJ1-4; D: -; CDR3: ASTGTPLGEKLF
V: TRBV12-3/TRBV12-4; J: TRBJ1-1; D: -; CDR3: ASRPTITGSEAF
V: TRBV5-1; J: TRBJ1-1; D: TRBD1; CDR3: ASSLPTGANTEAF
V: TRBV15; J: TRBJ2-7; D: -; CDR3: ATSRPGALNSYEQY
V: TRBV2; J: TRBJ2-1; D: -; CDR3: ASIYRLAYNEQF
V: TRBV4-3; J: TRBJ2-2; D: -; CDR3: ASSPKAPPHTGELF
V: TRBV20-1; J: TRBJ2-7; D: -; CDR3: SARKRRREKYEQY